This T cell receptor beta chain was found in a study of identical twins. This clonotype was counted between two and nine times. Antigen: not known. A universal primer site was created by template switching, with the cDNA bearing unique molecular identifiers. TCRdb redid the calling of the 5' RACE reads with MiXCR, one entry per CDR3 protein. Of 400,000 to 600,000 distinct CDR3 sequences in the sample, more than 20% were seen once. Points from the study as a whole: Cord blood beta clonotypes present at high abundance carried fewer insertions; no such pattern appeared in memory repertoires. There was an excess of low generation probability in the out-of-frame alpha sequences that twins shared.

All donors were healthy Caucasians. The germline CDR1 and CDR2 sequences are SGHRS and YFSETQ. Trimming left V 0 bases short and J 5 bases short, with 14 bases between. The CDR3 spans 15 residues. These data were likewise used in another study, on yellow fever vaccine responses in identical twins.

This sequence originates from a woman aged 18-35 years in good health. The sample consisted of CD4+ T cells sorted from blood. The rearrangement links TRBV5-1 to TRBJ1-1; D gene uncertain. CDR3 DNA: TGCGCCAGCAGCTTGGCCTTTGGGTCGGGAACTGAAGCTTTCTTT. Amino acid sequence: CASSLAFGSGTEAFF.